This T cell receptor (beta chain) was retrieved from a study of identical twins. Germline V gene data show CDR1 as SGHRS and CDR2 as YFSETQ. CDR3 length: 16 amino acids. Unmatched junction bases numbered 14, after V lost 5 bases and J lost 9 bases. TCRdb processed the 5' RACE reads anew with MiXCR; each CDR3 protein has one entry. Of a few hundred thousand distinct CDR3 sequences listed, around 20% are singletons. This rearrangement joins TRBV5-1 to TRBJ1-6; 7 nucleotides match TRBD1. The sample comprised naive T cells sorted from blood. The receptor was isolated from a man aged 50 or older in good health. CDR3 amino acids: CASRASVTGWASPLHF. CDR3 bases: TGCGCCAGCAGAGCTTCGGTGACAGGGTGGGCTTCACCCCTCCACTTT.